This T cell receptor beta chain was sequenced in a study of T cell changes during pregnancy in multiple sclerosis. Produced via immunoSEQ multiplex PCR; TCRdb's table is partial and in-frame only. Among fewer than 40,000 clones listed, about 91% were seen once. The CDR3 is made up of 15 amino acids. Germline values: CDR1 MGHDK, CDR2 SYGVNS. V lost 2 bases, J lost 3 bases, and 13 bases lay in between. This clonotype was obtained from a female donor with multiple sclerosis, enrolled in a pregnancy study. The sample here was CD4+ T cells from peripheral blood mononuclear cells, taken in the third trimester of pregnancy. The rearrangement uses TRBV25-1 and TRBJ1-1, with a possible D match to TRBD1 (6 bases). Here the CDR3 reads CASSEVTGIHTEAFF. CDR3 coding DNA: TGTGCCAGCAGTGAAGTTACAGGGATTCACACTGAAGCTTTCTTT.